This T cell receptor (beta chain) was captured by sequencing in a study of T cells in Graves' hyperthyroidism and ophthalmopathy. To note about this clonotype: A much larger clone differs by one base, so this may be a read error.

Germline V gives CDR1 DFQATT, CDR2 SNEGSKA (reference sequence). The CDR3 is 22 residues long. Newly diagnosed patients aged 18 to 65 had hyperthyroidism of under 2 months' duration. Blood dates from first hyperthyroidism diagnosis, before any ophthalmopathy symptoms. Amplification of TCR beta CDR3 regions was performed using RNA transcripts as template. First-round RT-PCR with HTBI primers amplified the TCR CDR3 region. MiXCR was run by TCRdb on the multiplex PCR reads, yielding one entry per CDR3 protein. The table lists a few hundred thousand distinct CDR3 sequences, around 16% of them singletons. The TCR originated in a woman aged 18-35 years with Graves' hyperthyroidism that later progressed to Graves' ophthalmopathy. Sequenced input: blood. The chain carries TRBV20-1 and TRBJ1-1, with TRBD1 as a possible D gene (6 bases). The DNA of the CDR3 is TGCAACCCCGAAGCCCTTTCCCTCGAAGTTCTGGTCTTCTTTTTGAGGGGGGAGAAAGGTTTCTTT. This sequence encodes CNPEALSLEVLVFFLRGEKGFF.